The subject of this entry is one TCR beta chain. Its antigen remains unknown. With 60 Vbeta and 13 Jbeta primers, the PCR was carried out. This table comes from immunoSEQ multiplex PCR, and its TCRdb copy is limited to in-frame clones, with some not included. Among roughly 100,000 clones listed, approximately 87% were seen once. The sample comes from a study of cytomegalovirus exposure and HLA in healthy donors. Study-wide results and caveats: Presence/absence results assume similar sequencing depth per donor, which may not hold.

V was pared by 5 bases and J by 4 bases, with 15 bases between. Germline assignment: CDR1 SGHNT and CDR2 YYREEE (reference sequence). This CDR3 region has 14 residues. The material sequenced was PBMCs. This TCR was sampled from a man aged 40-49 years in good health and CMV-seronegative. V is TRBV5-4 and J is TRBJ1-1; tentatively, D is TRBD1 (5 bases). The CDR3 spells CASRDKRGGTEAFF. The CDR3, as DNA: TGTGCCAGCAGAGACAAACGGGGGGGCACTGAAGCTTTCTTT.